These 5 T cell receptor beta chains originate from one sample sequenced in a study of blood T cell repertoires in COVID-19 (dated by TCRdb to 2020 to 2021). The library came from the immunoSEQ multiplex PCR assay. The source is immuneACCESS, and TCRdb retained only in-frame sequences with V and J called. Part of the clones is not carried over; for the studies checked, unresolved V genes explain less than half of this, and the remainder is unexplained. The sample records 55,000 or so clones, about four fifths of which are singletons. The ten largest clonotypes hold about 6.4% of the sample. The sample consisted of peripheral blood. Receptors originate from a human donor in a cohort sampled during active or convalescent COVID-19.

This clone was seen once. This chain connects TRBV18 to TRBJ2-7, with D possibly matching TRBD1 (6 bases). CDR1 is KGHSH, CDR2 LQKENI, per germline. With 2 bases removed from V and 0 bases from J, the gap between germline ends came to 8 bases. CDR3 length equals 14 residues. The CDR3 here is CASSPGQSSYEQYF. As DNA, the CDR3 is TGTGCCAGCTCACCAGGACAGAGCTCCTACGAGCAGTACTTC.

The chain links TRBV7-9 to TRBJ2-1; 12 bases are a match to TRBD2. The CDR3 covers 17 residues. Germline V gene data show CDR1 as SEHNR and CDR2 as FQNEAQ (reference sequence). V was clipped by 2 bases and J by 8 bases; unmatched bases: 10. The CDR3 region is CASSLRVLAGGFDEQFF. The DNA for the CDR3 is TGTGCCAGCAGCTTAAGGGTACTAGCGGGGGGTTTCGATGAGCAGTTCTTC.

The table lists this clone with a few counts. The chain joins TRBV2 to TRBJ1-3; the match to TRBD1 covers 8 bases. Losses at the gene ends were 6 bases for V and 8 bases for J; bases not matched to a gene: 6. Germline CDR1 is SNHLY and CDR2 is FYNNEI. This CDR3 has 13 amino acids. CDR3 bases: TGTGCCAGCAGATCCGGACAGGGCCACACCATATATTTT. Its translation is CASRSGQGHTIYF.

The chain combines TRBV7-9 with TRBJ2-7, with TRBD1 matching 9 bases. CDR1 SEHNR and CDR2 FQNEAQ come from the germline V gene (reference sequence). J gave up 2 bases and V 0 bases, and 5 bases lay outside the gene matches. The CDR3 spans 16 residues. CDR3 nucleotides: TGTGCCAGCAGCTTAGCGGGGACAGGGCCTACCTACGAGCAGTACTTC. Amino acids: CASSLAGTGPTYEQYF.

This chain joins TRBV6-2 or TRBV6-3 and TRBJ2-5, with D possibly TRBD2 on 5 matching bases. Trimming took 6 bases from V and 0 from J, leaving 14 bases between them. Germline assignment: CDR1 MNHEY and CDR2 SVGEGT. The CDR3 runs 15 residues. DNA of the CDR3: TGTGCCAGCAGCGTCCACCGAGGGTACCAAGAGACCCAGTACTTC. This sequence encodes CASSVHRGYQETQYF.